This T cell receptor (beta chain) appears in the sequencing data of a study of blood T cell repertoires in COVID-19. The overall study: Collection of acute and convalescent COVID-19 samples took place in the United States, Italy and Spain. The analysed material was cDNA or gDNA that came from T cells, B-cell-depleted T cells, or PBMCs.

This clone has just a few counts. Original methodology: For nucleated cells, counts were estimated from reference gene primer amplification. Sequencing was performed with immunoSEQ multiplex PCR; in TCRdb, only in-frame clones are kept and a portion is missing. The DNA gave D and trimming, while V, J and clone size come from that table. The table records tens of thousands of clones, roughly 78% of them present only once. The germline CDR1 and CDR2 sequences are LGHDT and YNNKEL (reference sequence). V lost 4 bases and J 5 bases, leaving 6 bases between the germline ends. This CDR3 is built from 13 residues.

Sequencing was performed on peripheral blood. The TCR comes from a woman older than 75 with acute or convalescent COVID-19. The chain carries TRBV3-1 (or the pseudogene TRBV3-2) and TRBJ1-6; D ambiguous. The DNA for the CDR3 is TGTGCCAGCAGCCCGCAGGATAATTCACCCCTCCACTTT. Its translation is CASSPQDNSPLHF.